This T cell receptor (beta chain) is drawn from a study of T-cell memory formation after mild COVID-19 listed by TCRdb under 2021. General notes on the study: TCR sequence clusters from the two donors were largely donor specific. In two donors, T-cell clones that expanded and contracted after mild COVID-19 were followed by sequencing TCRalpha and TCRbeta repertoires longitudinally. The cohort comprised two young, previously healthy adult volunteers, one female and one male. General findings and caveats noted by the study authors: Whether the second-wave clones peaking on day 37 were SARS-CoV-2 specific was not confirmed. Contracting CD4+ clones were found mainly in CM and EM memory subsets, while CD8+ clones were enriched in EMRA. The study covered only two mild cases, and larger cohorts including severe cases with pre-infection samples were considered necessary. Balanced CD4/CD8 phenotypes were observed for clones contracting from day 15 to 85, whereas a bias towards CD4+ was observed for a second wave of clones expanding from day 15 to 37. Some responding clones were found in pre-infection memory, which suggests that pre-existing cross-reactive memory T cells took part in the SARS-CoV-2 response.

The sample holds a few counts of this clonotype. What antigen it recognizes has not been identified. Base quality data are lacking; no much larger clone is found one base away. PBMCs were isolated by Ficoll-Paque density gradient centrifugation. Sequencing was carried out with an Illumina NovaSeq 6000. TCRalpha and TCRbeta cDNA libraries were built by 5'RACE with constant-segment primers, adding sample barcodes and unique molecular identifiers. RNA was extracted from every sample with Trizol reagent. Library amplification was performed in two PCR steps, and a second sample barcode and Illumina TruSeq adapters were introduced in the second step. Libraries were sequenced on an Illumina NovaSeq with 2 x 150 bp paired-end reads. In the source study's methods: Demultiplexing of reads and collapsing into UMI-guided consensus sequences were performed with migec v1.2.7. Using mixcr v2.1.11, UMI consensuses were aligned to TRA and TRB V and J templates and then assembled into clonotypes. A clonotype was counted as expanded or contracted only if both edgeR and NoisET called the change significant, with noise models trained on biological replicates. For edgeR calls, the thresholds were a false discovery rate-adjusted p below 0.01 and a log2 fold-change of 1. As an exploratory analysis of dynamics, PCA with hierarchical clustering was applied to max-normalized trajectories of the 1000 most abundant clonotypes. Each responding clone was given a CD4 or CD8 phenotype based on the CD4+ and CD8+ repertoires, which had been sequenced separately. TCRdb cleaned the public reads at Q25 with fastp, built clones with MiXCR and kept in-frame beta chains. A single entry per CDR3 protein holds the most common genes and DNA from its merged rows. TCRdb's processing, not the authors' own work, is the source of the V and J calls. The sample data list fewer than 350,000 distinct CDR3 sequences, and approximately 8% of these were observed just once. Jointly, the top ten make up approximately 23% of the sample.

Spanning cysteine to phenylalanine, the CDR3 consists of 16 amino acids. Here the CDR3 DNA is all that survives: 48 bases in frame from base 1. Unmatched junction bases come to 8, with V trimmed by 4 bases and J by 9 bases. This sequence was found in a man aged 18-30 years who had mild COVID-19 (a few samples of this study predate the infection). The sample titles of this study are shuffled in the database, so cell type and time point are left out; the donor was told from shared clones. Sequenced material: PBMCs or a T cell subset sorted from them (not recorded which). The chain is encoded by TRBV12-3 or TRBV12-4 joined to TRBJ1-6; the central 11 bases match TRBD1. The DNA sequence is TGTGCCAGCAGTTACGGGACAGGGGGAATCTTTTCACCCCTCCACTTT. Translated, this gives CASSYGTGGIFSPLHF.